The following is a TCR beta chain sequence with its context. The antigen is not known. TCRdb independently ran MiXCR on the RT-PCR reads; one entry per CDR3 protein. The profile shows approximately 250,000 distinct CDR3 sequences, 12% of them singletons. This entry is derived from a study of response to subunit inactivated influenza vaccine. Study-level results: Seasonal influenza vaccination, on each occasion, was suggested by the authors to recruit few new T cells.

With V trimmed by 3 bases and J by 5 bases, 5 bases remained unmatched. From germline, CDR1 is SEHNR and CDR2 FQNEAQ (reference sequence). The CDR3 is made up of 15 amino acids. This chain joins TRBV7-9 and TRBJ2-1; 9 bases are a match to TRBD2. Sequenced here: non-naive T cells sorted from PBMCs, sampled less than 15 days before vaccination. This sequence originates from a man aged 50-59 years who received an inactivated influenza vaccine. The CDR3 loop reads CASSLPPSGNNEQFF. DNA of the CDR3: TGTGCCAGCAGCTTGCCCCCTAGCGGGAACAATGAGCAGTTCTTC.